This entry lists 5 T cell receptor beta chains sequenced from one sample in a study of T cells after yellow fever vaccination. In TCRdb, the 5' RACE reads were re-called with MiXCR into one record per CDR3 protein. The sample carries about 310,000 distinct CDR3 sequences, roughly 3.5% recorded once. Source: PBMCs, taken on the day of the yellow fever booster vaccination. Receptors were obtained from a man aged 18 to 30 who received the YFV17D yellow fever vaccine.

This clonotype appeared a few times. This sequence joins TRBV18 and TRBJ2-1, with D tentatively TRBD1 (5 bases). V was pared by 6 bases and J by 4 bases, with 13 bases between. Germline V gene sequence: CDR1 KGHSH, CDR2 LQKENI. The CDR3 runs to 14 residues. DNA of the CDR3: TGTGCCAGCTCCCCAGGGAAGGGATACAATGAGCAGTTCTTC. Residues: CASSPGKGYNEQFF.

This clonotype was recorded at least ten times. V gene TRBV10-3 combines with J gene TRBJ2-1; 10 bases agree with TRBD2. V gave up 11 bases and J gave up 6 bases; unmatched junction bases: 13. Germline assignment: CDR1 ENHRY and CDR2 SYGVKD. There are 15 residues in the CDR3. In DNA form, the CDR3 reads TGTGCCGCTAAGTCGCTAGCGGGGGCGCTCAATGAGCAGTTCTTC. It specifies CAAKSLAGALNEQFF.

A remark on this clonotype: A read error may account for a junction end that differs from germline. The rearrangement links TRBV5-6 to TRBJ1-3, with a weak D call TRBD1 (5 bases). Looked up from germline, CDR1 is SGHDT and CDR2 is YYEEEE. CDR3 length: 17 residues. CDR3 DNA sequence: TGTGCCAGCAGCCGTACATGGGGGACCCGCTCTGGAAACCCCATATATTTT. This codes for CASSRTWGTRSGNPIYF.

This clonotype was seen at least ten times. This CDR3 reads CASSRNYEQYV. The CDR3 bases are TGTGCCAGCAGCCGAAACTACGAGCAGTACGTC. V and J are TRBV21-1 and TRBJ2-7. TRBV21-1 is reported as a pseudogene. CDR3 length: 11 amino acids.

At least ten counts were recorded for this clonotype. The chain links TRBV3-1 to TRBJ1-2; D not resolved. CDR3 length equals 14 residues. The germline V and J ends were trimmed by 2 bases and 4 bases, with 11 bases remaining between them. Looked up from germline, CDR1 is LGHDT and CDR2 is YNNKEL (reference sequence). CDR3 DNA: TGTGCCAGCAGCCAATCACAGAGCCGCTATGGCTACACCTTC. Translated, it gives CASSQSQSRYGYTF.